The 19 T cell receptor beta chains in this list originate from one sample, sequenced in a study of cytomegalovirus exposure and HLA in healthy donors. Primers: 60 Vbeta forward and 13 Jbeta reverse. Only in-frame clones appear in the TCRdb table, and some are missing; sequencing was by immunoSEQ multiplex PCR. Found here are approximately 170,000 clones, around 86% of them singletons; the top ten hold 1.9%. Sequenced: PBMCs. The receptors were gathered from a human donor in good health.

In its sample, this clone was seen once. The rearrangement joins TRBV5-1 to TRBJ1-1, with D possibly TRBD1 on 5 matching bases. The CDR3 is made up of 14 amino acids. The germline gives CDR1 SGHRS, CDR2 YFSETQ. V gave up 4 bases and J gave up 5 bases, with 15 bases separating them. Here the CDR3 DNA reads TGCGCCAGCAGCGCGGCAGGGTTGGGGACTGAAGCTTTCTTT. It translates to CASSAAGLGTEAFF.

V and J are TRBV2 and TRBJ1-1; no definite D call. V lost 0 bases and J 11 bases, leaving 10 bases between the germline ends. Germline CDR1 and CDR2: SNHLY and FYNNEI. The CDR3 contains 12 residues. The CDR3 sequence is CASSEALREAFF. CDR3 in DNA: TGTGCCAGCAGTGAAGCGCTCCGGGAGGCTTTCTTT.

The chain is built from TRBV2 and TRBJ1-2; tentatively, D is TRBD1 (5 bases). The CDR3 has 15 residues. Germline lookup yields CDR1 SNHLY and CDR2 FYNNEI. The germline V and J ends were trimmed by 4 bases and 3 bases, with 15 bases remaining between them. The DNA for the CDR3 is TGTGCCAGCAGTGGAAGGAGACAGTCATACTATGGCTACACCTTC. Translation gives CASSGRRQSYYGYTF. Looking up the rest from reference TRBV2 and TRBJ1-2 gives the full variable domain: EPEVTQTPSHQVTQMGQEVILRCVPISNHLYFYWYRQILGQKVEFLVSFYNNEISEKSEIFDDQFSVERPDGSNFTLKIRSTKLEDSAMYFCASSGRRQSYYGYTFGSGTRLTVV.

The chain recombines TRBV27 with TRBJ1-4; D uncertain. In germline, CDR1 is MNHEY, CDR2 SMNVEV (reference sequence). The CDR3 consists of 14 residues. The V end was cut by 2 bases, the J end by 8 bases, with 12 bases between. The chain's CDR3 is CASSLKSEREKLFF. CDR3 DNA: TGTGCCAGCAGTTTAAAGTCTGAGCGGGAAAAACTGTTTTTT. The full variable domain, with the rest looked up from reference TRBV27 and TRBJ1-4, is EAQVTQNPRYLITVTGKKLTVTCSQNMNHEYMSWYRQDPGLGLRQIYYSMNVEVTDKGDVPEGYKVSRKEKRNFPLILESPSPNQTSLYFCASSLKSEREKLFFGSGTQLSVL.

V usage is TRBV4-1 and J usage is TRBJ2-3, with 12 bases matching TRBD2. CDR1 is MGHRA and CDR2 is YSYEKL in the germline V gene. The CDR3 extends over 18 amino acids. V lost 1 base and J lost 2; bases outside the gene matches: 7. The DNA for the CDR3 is TGCGCCAGCAGCCAAGGGGCTAGCGGGGGGGCAGTCACAGATACGCAGTATTTT. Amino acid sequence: CASSQGASGGAVTDTQYF.

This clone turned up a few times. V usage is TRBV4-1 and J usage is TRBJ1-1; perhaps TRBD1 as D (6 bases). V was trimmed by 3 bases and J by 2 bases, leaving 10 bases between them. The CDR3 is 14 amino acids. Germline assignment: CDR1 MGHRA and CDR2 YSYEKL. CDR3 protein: CASSHHRVNTEAFF. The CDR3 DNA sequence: TGCGCCAGCAGCCACCACAGGGTCAACACTGAAGCTTTCTTT.

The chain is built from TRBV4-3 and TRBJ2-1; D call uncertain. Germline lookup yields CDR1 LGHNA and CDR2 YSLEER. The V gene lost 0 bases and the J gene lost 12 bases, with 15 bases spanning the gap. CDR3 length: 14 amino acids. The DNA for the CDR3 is TGCGCCAGCAGCCAAGACACTTCCCCCCTCGGGCAGTTCTTC. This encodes CASSQDTSPLGQFF.

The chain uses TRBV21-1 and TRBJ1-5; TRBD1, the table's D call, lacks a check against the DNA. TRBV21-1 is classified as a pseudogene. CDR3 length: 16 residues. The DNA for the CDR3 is TGTGCCAGCAGCAAAGGGCTAGGGGTTGGCAATCAGCCCCAGCATTTT. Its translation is CASSKGLGVGNQPQHF.

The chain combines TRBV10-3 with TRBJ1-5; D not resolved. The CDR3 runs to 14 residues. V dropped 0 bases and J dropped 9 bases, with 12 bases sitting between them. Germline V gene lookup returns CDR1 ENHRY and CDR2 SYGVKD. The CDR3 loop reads CAISESRAEGPQHF. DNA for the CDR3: TGTGCCATCAGTGAGTCGAGGGCTGAGGGGCCCCAGCATTTT.

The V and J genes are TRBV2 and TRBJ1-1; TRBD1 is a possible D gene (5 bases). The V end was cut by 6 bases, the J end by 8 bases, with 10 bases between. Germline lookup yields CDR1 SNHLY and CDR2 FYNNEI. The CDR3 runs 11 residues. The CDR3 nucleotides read TGTGCCAGCAGCCAGGCAGGGGAAGCTTTCTTT. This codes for CASSQAGEAFF.

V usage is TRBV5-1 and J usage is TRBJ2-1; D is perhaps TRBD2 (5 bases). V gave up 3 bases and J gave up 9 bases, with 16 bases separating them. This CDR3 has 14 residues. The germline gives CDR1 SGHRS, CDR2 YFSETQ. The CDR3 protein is CASSSVAGRGEQFF. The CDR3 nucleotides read TGCGCCAGCAGCTCCGTGGCGGGCCGTGGTGAGCAGTTCTTC.

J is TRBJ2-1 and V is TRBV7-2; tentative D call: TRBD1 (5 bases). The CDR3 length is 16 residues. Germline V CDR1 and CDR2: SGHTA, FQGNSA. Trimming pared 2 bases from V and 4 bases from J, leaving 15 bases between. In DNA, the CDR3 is TGTGCCAGCAGCTTAATGGGGCAGGTCCTTTACAATGAGCAGTTCTTC. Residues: CASSLMGQVLYNEQFF.

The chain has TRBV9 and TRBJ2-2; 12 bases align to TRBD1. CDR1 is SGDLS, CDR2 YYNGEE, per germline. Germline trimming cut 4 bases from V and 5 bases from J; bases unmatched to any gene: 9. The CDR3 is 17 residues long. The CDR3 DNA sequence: TGTGCCAGCAGCCCCCAGGGACAGGGGGCGCGAACCGGGGAGCTGTTTTTT. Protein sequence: CASSPQGQGARTGELFF.

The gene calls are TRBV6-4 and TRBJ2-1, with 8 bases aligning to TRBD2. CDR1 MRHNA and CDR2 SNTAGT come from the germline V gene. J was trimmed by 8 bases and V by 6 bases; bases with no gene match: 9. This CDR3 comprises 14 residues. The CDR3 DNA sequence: TGTGCCAGCAGCCAAGCGGGGGATTCTGATGAGCAGTTCTTC. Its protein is CASSQAGDSDEQFF.

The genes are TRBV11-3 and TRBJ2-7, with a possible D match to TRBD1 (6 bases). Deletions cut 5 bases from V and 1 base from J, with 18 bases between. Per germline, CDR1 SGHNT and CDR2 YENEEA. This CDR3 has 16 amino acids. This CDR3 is CASSLQPGQISYEQYF. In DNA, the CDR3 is TGTGCCAGCAGCCTACAGCCGGGACAAATTTCCTACGAGCAGTACTTC. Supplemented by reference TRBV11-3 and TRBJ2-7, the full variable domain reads EAGVVQSPRYKIIEKKQPVAFWCNPISGHNTLYWYLQNLGQGPELLIRYENEEAVDDSQLPKDRFSAERLKGVDSTLKIQPAELGDSAVYLCASSLQPGQISYEQYFGPGTRLTVT.

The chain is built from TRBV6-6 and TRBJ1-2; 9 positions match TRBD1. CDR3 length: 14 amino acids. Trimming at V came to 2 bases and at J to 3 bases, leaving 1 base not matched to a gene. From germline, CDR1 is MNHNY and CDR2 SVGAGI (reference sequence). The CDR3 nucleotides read TGTGCCAGCAGTTACAGGACAGGGGACTATGGCTACACCTTC. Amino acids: CASSYRTGDYGYTF.

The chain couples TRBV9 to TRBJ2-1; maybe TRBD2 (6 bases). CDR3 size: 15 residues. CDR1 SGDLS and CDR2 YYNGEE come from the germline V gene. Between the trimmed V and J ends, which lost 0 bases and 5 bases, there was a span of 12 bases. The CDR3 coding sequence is TGTGCCAGCAGCGTAGAGGCGGGGAGCCACAATGAGCAGTTCTTC. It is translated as CASSVEAGSHNEQFF. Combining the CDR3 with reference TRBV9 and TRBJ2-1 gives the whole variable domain DSGVTQTPKHLITATGQRVTLRCSPRSGDLSVYWYQQSLDQGLQFLIQYYNGEERAKGNILERFSAQQFPDLHSELNLSSLELGDSALYFCASSVEAGSHNEQFFGPGTRLTVL.

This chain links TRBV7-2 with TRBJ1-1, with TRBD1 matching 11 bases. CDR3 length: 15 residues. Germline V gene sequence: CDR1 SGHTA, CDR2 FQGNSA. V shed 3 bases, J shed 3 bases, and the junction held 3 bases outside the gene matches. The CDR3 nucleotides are TGTGCCAGCAGCTTGGACAGGGGGCAGGACACTGAAGCTTTCTTT. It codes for CASSLDRGQDTEAFF.

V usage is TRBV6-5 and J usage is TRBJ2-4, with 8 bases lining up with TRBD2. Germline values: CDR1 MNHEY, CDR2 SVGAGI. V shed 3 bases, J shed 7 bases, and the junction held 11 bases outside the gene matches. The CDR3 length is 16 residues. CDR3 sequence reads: CASSYASGGGGNIQYF. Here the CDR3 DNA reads TGTGCCAGCAGTTATGCCTCCGGGGGGGGAGGGAACATTCAGTACTTC.